Listed below are T cell receptor beta chains from one sample, sequenced in a study of CD8 T cells in Susac syndrome. TCRdb redid the calling of the immunoSEQ multiplex PCR reads with MiXCR, one entry per CDR3 protein. The repertoire holds about 240,000 distinct CDR3 sequences, with less than 96% as singletons. The sequenced sample was CD4+ T cells from PBMCs. Receptor source: a human donor with Susac syndrome. CDR3s include the opening cysteine and the closing phenylalanine or tryptophan. A D gene is named only where the DNA matches it firmly. Clone size appears in some rows only: once, few, many, or a class for an expanded clone.

V gene,D gene,clone size,J gene,CDR3 protein,CDR3 DNA
TRBV3-1,.,.,TRBJ2-5,CASSHRAALYQETQYF,TGTGCCAGCAGCCATAGAGCGGCCTTGTACCAAGAGACCCAGTACTTC
TRBV15,.,.,TRBJ2-1,CATSRDGQVYNEQFF,TGTGCCACCAGCAGAGACGGGCAGGTGTACAATGAGCAGTTCTTC
TRBV29-1,TRBD1,.,TRBJ1-1,CSVSPGTGEAFF,TGCAGCGTTTCCCCCGGGACAGGAGAAGCTTTCTTT
TRBV7-2,TRBD2,few,TRBJ2-1,CASSLAGTSGYNEQFF,TGTGCCAGCAGTTTAGCCGGGACTAGCGGGTACAATGAGCAGTTCTTC
TRBV6-5,TRBD2,once,TRBJ2-5,CASSSQGSGRLQETQYF,TGTGCCAGCAGTTCTCAAGGTAGCGGGAGGCTGCAAGAGACCCAGTACTTC
TRBV18,.,few,TRBJ1-2,CASSPPYGYTF,TGTGCCAGCTCACCACCGTATGGCTACACCTTC
TRBV25-1,.,.,TRBJ2-7,CASSRSRPNYEQYF,TGTGCCAGCAGTCGAAGTCGGCCAAACTACGAGCAGTACTTC
TRBV14,.,.,TRBJ1-2,CASSQDSGLAGGYTF,TGTGCCAGCAGCCAAGATTCAGGATTGGCGGGAGGCTACACCTTC
TRBV28,.,.,TRBJ2-7,CASSGSTTSEQYF,TGTGCCAGCAGCGGATCCACTACGAGCGAGCAGTACTTC
TRBV3-1,TRBD2,.,TRBJ2-7,CASSPAGGLSYEQYF,TGTGCCAGCAGCCCGGCCGGGGGGTTGTCCTACGAGCAGTACTTC
TRBV11-3,TRBD2,.,TRBJ2-1,CASSPRLAGGVYNEQFF,TGTGCCAGCAGCCCCCGACTAGCGGGAGGGGTGTACAATGAGCAGTTCTTC
TRBV9,TRBD1,.,TRBJ2-3,CASSAQGARDTQYF,TGTGCCAGCAGCGCTCAGGGGGCGCGAGATACGCAGTATTTT
TRBV6-5,.,.,TRBJ2-1,CAVRGTYNEQFF,TGTGCCGTCAGAGGTACCTACAATGAGCAGTTCTTC
TRBV19,TRBD1,.,TRBJ2-1,CATSSGDRDPNEQFF,TGTGCCACCTCAAGTGGGGACAGGGATCCCAATGAGCAGTTCTTC
TRBV20-1,TRBD2,.,TRBJ2-7,CSWTPTSGAAEQYF,TGCAGTTGGACCCCGACTAGCGGGGCCGCGGAGCAGTACTTC
TRBV18,.,once,TRBJ2-7,CASSPPTYEQYF,TGTGCCAGCTCACCACCTACCTACGAGCAGTACTTC
TRBV5-1,TRBD1,.,TRBJ1-5,CASSYDRAQPQHF,TGCGCCAGCAGTTACGACAGGGCTCAGCCCCAGCATTTT
TRBV2,.,.,TRBJ2-1,CASMEELWRGQFF,TGTGCCAGCATGGAGGAACTATGGCGTGGGCAGTTCTTC
TRBV12-3/TRBV12-4,TRBD1,.,TRBJ1-1,CASSLRQGIMNTEAFF,TGTGCCAGCAGTTTACGACAGGGGATCATGAACACTGAAGCTTTCTTT
TRBV11-3,.,once,TRBJ2-1,CASSLDGQQYNEQFF,TGTGCCAGCAGCTTAGATGGCCAGCAGTACAATGAGCAGTTCTTC
TRBV29-1,.,.,TRBJ2-5,CSVSQSTQETQYF,TGCAGCGTTTCACAGAGCACCCAAGAGACCCAGTACTTC
TRBV18,.,.,TRBJ2-7,CASSPDNYEQYF,TGTGCCAGCTCACCTGACAACTACGAGCAGTACTTC
TRBV29-1,.,.,TRBJ1-2,CSVMENYGYTF,TGCAGCGTGATGGAGAACTATGGCTACACCTTC